This TCR beta chain was obtained from a study of beta chain features in type 1 diabetes. About the study: Healthy donors and patients showed comparable age, gender and cell yields. Points from the study as a whole: Moderate yet significant TCRB CDR3 shortening was seen in Type 1 diabetes patients in all four CD4+ subsets. Any HLA-type effect on TCRB rearrangement remained unresolved here.

Sorting that relied on CD45RO/CCR7/CD25/CD127/CD95/CD27 yielded CD4+ naive, central memory, regulatory and stem cell-like memory cells. The isolated RNA, all of it, was reverse transcribed, so expressed TCRB transcripts were what got sequenced. Using immunoSEQ multiplex PCR, the repertoire was profiled, and TCRdb retains in-frame clones only, with some absent. The table lists around 160,000 clones, roughly 50% of them singletons. In regard to this clone: Its target is unknown.

This TCR was recovered from a man aged 18 to 35 in good health. Sample: Tregs from blood.

The CDR3 here is CSVAPGVGETQYF. CDR3 nucleotides: TGCAGCGTTGCTCCCGGGGTCGGAGAGACCCAGTACTTC. The V call is TRBV29-1, the J call TRBJ2-5, with D maybe TRBD2 (5 bases). Germline CDR1 is SQVTM and CDR2 is ANQGSEA. V gave up 4 bases and J gave up 4 bases, with 13 bases separating them. This CDR3 spans 13 amino acids.